This TCR beta chain was retrieved from a study of control samples from healthy donors and cancer patients. Only in-frame clones appear in the TCRdb table, and some are missing; sequencing was by immunoSEQ multiplex PCR. The repertoire holds around 140,000 clones, with approximately 93% as singletons. The V and J ends lost 1 base and 5 bases respectively, with 8 bases between them. This CDR3 comprises 13 residues. This receptor was identified in a man between 18 and 29 years old in good health. Sequencing used blood. The chain employs TRBV12-3 or TRBV12-4 and TRBJ2-5; D unclear. The CDR3 bases are TGTGCCAGCAGTTTAGGAAGAACGGAGACCCAGTACTTC. Its protein product is CASSLGRTETQYF.